This entry concerns a single T cell receptor beta chain. Replicate PCRs run on sorted subsets employed roughly 180 ng DNA, 30,000 to 35,000 T cell genomes. Clones were sequenced by immunoSEQ multiplex PCR, and TCRdb holds only the in-frame ones, with some missing. The table records approximately 740,000 clones, about 74% of them present only once. Germline V gives CDR1 SGHAT, CDR2 FQNNGV. This CDR3 contains 12 residues. The germline V and J ends were trimmed by 6 bases and 7 bases, with 9 bases remaining between them. These data come from a study of shared clonotypes between healthy human individuals.

Sequenced material: memory CD4+ T cells sorted from blood. The subset: CD45RA-negative fraction. The chain recombines TRBV11-2 with TRBJ2-2; D call uncertain. This receptor was identified in a woman in her 30s in good health. The CDR3 protein is CASRPPVGELFF. The CDR3 DNA is TGTGCCAGCAGGCCCCCGGTCGGGGAGCTGTTTTTT.